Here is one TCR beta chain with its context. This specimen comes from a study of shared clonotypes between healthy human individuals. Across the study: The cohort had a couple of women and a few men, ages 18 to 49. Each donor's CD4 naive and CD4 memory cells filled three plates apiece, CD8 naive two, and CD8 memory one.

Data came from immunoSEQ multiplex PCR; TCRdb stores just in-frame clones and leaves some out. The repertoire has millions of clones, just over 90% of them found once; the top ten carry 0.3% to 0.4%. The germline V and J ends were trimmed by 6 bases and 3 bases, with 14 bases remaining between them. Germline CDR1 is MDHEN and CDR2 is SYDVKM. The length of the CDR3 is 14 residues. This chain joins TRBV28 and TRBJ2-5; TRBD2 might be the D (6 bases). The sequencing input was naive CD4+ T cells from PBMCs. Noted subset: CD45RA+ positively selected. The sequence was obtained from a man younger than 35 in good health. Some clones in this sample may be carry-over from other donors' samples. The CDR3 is CASRLGTGKETQYF. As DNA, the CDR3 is TGTGCCAGCAGACTCGGGACTGGCAAAGAGACCCAGTACTTC.